The source of this T cell receptor (beta chain) is a study of T cell clonality in common variable immunodeficiency. CVID subjects were some 15 female and under 35 male, aged about 8 to 70. The study's findings and limits: Fewer deletions and N-nucleotide insertions were reportedly seen in common variable immunodeficiency TCR beta sequences. Compared with controls, CVID subjects had fewer shared TCRbeta clones. CVID subjects had higher TCRbeta clonality than healthy controls, most marked in about a third.

CVID and control samples used equivalent genomic DNA input. Repertoires were generated with immunoSEQ multiplex PCR, while TCRdb's copy carries only in-frame clones and drops some. The table lists 20,000 to 30,000 clones, no singletons, with about 9.1% in the top ten. On this clone itself: Its antigen is currently unknown. The read ends 3 residues early relative to the CDR3; the germline J gene fills the gap.

Germline CDR1 KGHSH, CDR2 LQKENI. V was pared by 6 bases and J by 0 bases, with 12 bases between. This CDR3 comprises 15 residues. The receptor comes from a human donor with common variable immunodeficiency. The sample consisted of peripheral blood mononuclear cells. The chain couples TRBV18 to TRBJ1-3; possible D gene TRBD1, 6 bases. The CDR3 loop reads CASSSAGDSGNTIYF. Incomplete CDR3 DNA: TGTGCCAGCTCGTCAGCAGGGGACTCTGGAAACACC.